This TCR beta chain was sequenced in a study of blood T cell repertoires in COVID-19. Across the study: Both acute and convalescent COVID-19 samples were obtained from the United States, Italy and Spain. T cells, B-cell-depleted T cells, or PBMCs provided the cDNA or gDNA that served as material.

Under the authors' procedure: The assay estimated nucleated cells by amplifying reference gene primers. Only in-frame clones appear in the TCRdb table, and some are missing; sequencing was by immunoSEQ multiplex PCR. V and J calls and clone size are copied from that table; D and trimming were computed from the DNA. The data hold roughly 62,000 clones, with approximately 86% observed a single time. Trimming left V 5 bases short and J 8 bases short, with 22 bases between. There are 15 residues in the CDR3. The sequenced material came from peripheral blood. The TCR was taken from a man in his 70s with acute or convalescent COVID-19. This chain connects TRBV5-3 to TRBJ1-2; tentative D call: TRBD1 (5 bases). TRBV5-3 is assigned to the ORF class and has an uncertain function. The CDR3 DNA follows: TGTGCCAGAAGGAATAGCCTCTCTCTCTCAGGGGGCTACACCTTC. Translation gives CARRNSLSLSGGYTF.